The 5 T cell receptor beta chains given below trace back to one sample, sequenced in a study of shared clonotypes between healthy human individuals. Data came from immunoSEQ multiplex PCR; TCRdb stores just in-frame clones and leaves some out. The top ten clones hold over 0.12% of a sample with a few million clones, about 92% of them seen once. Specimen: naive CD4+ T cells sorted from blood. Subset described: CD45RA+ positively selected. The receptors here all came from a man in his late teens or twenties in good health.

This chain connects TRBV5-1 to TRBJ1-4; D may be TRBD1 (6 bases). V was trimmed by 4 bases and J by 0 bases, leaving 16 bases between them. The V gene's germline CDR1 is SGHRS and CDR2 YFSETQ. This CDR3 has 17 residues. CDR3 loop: CASSVEGGLATNEKLFF. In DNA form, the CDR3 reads TGCGCCAGCAGCGTGGAGGGGGGCTTAGCAACTAATGAAAAACTGTTTTTT. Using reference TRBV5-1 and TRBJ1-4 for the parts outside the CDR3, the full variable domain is KAGVTQTPRYLIKTRGQQVTLSCSPISGHRSVSWYQQTPGQGLQFLFEYFSETQRNKGNFPGRFSGRQFSNSRSEMNVSTLELGDSALYLCASSVEGGLATNEKLFFGSGTQLSVL.

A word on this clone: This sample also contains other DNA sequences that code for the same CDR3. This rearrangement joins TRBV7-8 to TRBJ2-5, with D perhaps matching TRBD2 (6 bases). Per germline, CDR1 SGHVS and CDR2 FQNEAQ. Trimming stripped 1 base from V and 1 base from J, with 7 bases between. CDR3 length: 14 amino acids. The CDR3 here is CASSLVGGQETQYF. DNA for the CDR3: TGTGCCAGCAGCTTAGTGGGGGGCCAAGAGACCCAGTACTTC.

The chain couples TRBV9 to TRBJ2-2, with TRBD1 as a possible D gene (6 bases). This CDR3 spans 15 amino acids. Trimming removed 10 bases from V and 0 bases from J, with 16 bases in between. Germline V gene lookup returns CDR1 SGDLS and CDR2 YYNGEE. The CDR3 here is CAGGRGDTNTGELFF. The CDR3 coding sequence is TGTGCCGGGGGCAGGGGCGATACGAACACCGGGGAGCTGTTTTTT.

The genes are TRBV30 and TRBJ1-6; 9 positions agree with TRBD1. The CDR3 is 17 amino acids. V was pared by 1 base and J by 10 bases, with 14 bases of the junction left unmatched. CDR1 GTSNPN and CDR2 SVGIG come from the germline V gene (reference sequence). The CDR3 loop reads CAWSGSGTGIRKSPLHF. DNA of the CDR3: TGTGCCTGGAGTGGTTCCGGGACAGGGATTCGGAAATCACCCCTCCACTTT. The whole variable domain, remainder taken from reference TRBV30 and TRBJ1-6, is SQTIHQWPATLVQPVGSPLSLECTVEGTSNPNLYWYRQAAGRGLQLLFYSVGIGQISSEVPQNLSASRPQDRQFILSSKKLLLSDSGFYLCAWSGSGTGIRKSPLHFGNGTRLTVT.

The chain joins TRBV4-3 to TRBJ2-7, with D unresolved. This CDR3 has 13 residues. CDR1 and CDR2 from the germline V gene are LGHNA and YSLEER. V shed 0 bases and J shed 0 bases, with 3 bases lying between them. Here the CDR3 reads CASSQDLSYEQYF. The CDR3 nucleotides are TGCGCCAGCAGCCAAGATCTCTCCTACGAGCAGTACTTC.